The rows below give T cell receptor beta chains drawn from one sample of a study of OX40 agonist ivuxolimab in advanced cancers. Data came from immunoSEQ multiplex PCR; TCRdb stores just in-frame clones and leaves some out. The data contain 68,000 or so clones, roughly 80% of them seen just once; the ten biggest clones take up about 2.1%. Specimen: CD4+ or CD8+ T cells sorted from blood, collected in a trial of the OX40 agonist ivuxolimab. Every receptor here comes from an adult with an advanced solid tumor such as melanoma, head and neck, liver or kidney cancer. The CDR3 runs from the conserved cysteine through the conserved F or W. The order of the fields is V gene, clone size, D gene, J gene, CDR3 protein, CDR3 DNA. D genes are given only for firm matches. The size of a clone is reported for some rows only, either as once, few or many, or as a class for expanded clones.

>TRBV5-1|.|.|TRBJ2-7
CASRRNGPPYEQYF
TGCGCCAGCAGAAGAAACGGCCCGCCCTACGAGCAGTACTTC
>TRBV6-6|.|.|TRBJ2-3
CASSYSRDFTTQYF
TGTGCCAGCAGTTACTCCCGGGACTTTACTACGCAGTATTTT
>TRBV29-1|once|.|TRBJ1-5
CSAAGGTNQPQHF
TGCAGCGCCGCAGGAGGGACGAATCAGCCCCAGCATTTT
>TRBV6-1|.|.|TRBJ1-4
CASEGTTNEKLFF
TGTGCCAGCGAGGGGACAACTAATGAAAAACTGTTTTTT
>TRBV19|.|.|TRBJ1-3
CATLAGGLGNTIYF
TGTGCCACCCTTGCCGGGGGACTCGGAAACACCATATATTTT
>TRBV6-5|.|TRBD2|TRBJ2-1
CASSYSRTSAPFPQFF
TGTGCCAGCAGTTACTCGAGAACTAGCGCACCCTTCCCACAGTTCTTC
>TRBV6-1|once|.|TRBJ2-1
CASSVGGPLGNEQFF
TGTGCCAGCAGTGTAGGGGGGCCTTTAGGTAATGAGCAGTTCTTC
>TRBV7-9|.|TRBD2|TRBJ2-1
CASSLYGEGTSRANEQFF
TGTGCCAGCAGCTTATACGGCGAGGGGACTAGTAGGGCCAATGAGCAGTTCTTC
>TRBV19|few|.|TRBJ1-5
CASSIKGSGNQPQHF
TGTGCCAGTAGTATTAAGGGTTCGGGCAATCAGCCCCAGCATTTT
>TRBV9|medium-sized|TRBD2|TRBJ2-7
CASSVGSSGGKAEQYF
TGTGCCAGCAGCGTAGGGAGTAGCGGGGGGAAGGCCGAGCAGTACTTC
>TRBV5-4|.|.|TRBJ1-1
CASSQDPGYTEAFF
TGTGCCAGCAGCCAAGATCCAGGGTACACTGAAGCTTTCTTT
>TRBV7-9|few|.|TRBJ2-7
CASSLRGQSYEQYF
TGTGCCAGCAGCTTAAGGGGACAATCCTACGAGCAGTACTTC
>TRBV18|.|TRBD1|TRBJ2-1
CASSPTGSSYNEQFF
TGTGCCAGCTCACCGACAGGGAGCTCCTACAATGAGCAGTTCTTC
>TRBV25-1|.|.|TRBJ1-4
CASSDYGTTNEKLFF
TGTGCCAGCAGTGACTACGGAACAACTAATGAAAAACTGTTTTTT
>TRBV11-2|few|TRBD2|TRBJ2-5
CASSLRASGSTETQYF
TGTGCCAGCAGCTTGAGGGCTAGCGGGAGTACAGAGACCCAGTACTTC
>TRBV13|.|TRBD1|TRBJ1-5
CASSLGLGGMAQHF
TGTGCCAGCAGCTTAGGCCTAGGGGGCATGGCCCAGCATTTT
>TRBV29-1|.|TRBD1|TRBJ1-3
CSVEGNRGLGNTIYF
TGCAGCGTTGAAGGGAACAGGGGATTAGGAAACACCATATATTTT
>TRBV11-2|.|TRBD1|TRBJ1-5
CASSLGQGSNQPQHF
TGTGCCAGCAGCTTGGGACAGGGTAGCAATCAGCCCCAGCATTTT
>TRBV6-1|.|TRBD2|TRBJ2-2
CASSGLAGGGTGELFF
TGTGCCAGCAGTGGCCTAGCGGGAGGAGGCACCGGGGAGCTGTTTTTT
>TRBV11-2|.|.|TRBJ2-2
CASSPRSGGLFF
TGTGCCAGCAGCCCCCGGTCGGGCGGGCTGTTTTTT
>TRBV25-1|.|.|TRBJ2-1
CASSVQYGEQFF
TGTGCCAGCAGTGTTCAGTACGGTGAGCAGTTCTTC
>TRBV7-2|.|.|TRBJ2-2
CASSHSAGPNTGELFF
TGTGCCAGCAGCCATTCGGCGGGTCCAAACACCGGGGAGCTGTTTTTT
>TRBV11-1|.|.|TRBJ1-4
CASSSGLSATNEKLFF
TGTGCCAGCAGCTCCGGTCTTTCTGCAACTAATGAAAAACTGTTTTTT
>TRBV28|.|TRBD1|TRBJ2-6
CASIGTGAAGANVLTF
TGTGCCAGCATTGGGACAGGGGCGGCTGGGGCCAACGTCCTGACTTTC
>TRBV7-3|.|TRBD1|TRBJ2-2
CASSDRTGRTGELFF
TGTGCCAGCAGCGACCGGACAGGGCGTACCGGGGAGCTGTTTTTT
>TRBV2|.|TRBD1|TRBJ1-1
CASSGQGVEAFF
TGTGCCAGCAGTGGGCAGGGGGTTGAAGCTTTCTTT
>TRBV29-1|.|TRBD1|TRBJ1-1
CICTGVPNMSTEAFF
TGCATATGTACAGGGGTTCCCAACATGAGCACTGAAGCTTTCTTT
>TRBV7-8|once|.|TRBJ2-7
CASSAQTGDSYEQYF
TGTGCCAGCAGCGCTCAGACCGGGGATTCCTACGAGCAGTACTTC
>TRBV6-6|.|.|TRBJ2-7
CASSYGGRSYEQYF
TGTGCCAGCAGTTACGGGGGAAGGAGCTACGAGCAGTACTTC
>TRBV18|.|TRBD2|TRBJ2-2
CASAPGLADKTGELFF
TGTGCCAGCGCCCCGGGACTAGCAGACAAAACCGGGGAGCTGTTTTTT
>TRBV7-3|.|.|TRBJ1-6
CASSLSRNNSPLHF
TGTGCCAGCAGCTTATCCAGAAATAATTCACCCCTCCACTTT
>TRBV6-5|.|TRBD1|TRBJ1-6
CASKTGGYNSPLHF
TGTGCCAGCAAGACAGGGGGCTATAATTCACCCCTCCACTTT
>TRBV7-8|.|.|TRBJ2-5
CASSFTRSRGETQYF
TGTGCCAGCAGCTTCACTCGGTCCCGCGGGGAGACCCAGTACTTC
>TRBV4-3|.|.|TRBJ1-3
CASSQDPGRSGNTIYF
TGCGCCAGCAGCCAAGATCCGGGCCGCTCTGGAAACACCATATATTTT
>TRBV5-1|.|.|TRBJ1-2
CASSLEVGGANGYTF
TGCGCCAGCAGCTTGGAGGTCGGAGGGGCGAATGGCTACACCTTC
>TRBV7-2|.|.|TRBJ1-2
CASSKGRAGGYTF
TGTGCCAGCAGCAAAGGGAGGGCGGGGGGCTACACCTTC
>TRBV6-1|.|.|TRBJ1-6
CASSPGGNSPLHF
TGTGCCAGCAGTCCGGGGGGGAATTCACCCCTCCACTTT